Described below is a single T cell receptor beta chain sequence and its context. What it binds is unknown. Using immunoSEQ multiplex PCR, the repertoire was profiled, and TCRdb retains in-frame clones only, with some absent. The sample holds approximately 92,000 clones, approximately 90% seen once. The record originates from a study of T cell responses to AZD1222 COVID-19 vaccine. Broader study findings: Only a handful of AZD1222 recipients, several in all, had baseline seropositivity. CD4 TCRs linked to vaccination spanned spike, dominating at 160-218 and 743-854. Clonal diversity may have been underestimated, and the donors were mostly white British, with more females than males.

The CDR3 contains 19 residues. Germline V gene lookup returns CDR1 MNHEY and CDR2 SMNVEV (reference sequence). Trimming took 6 bases from V and 4 from J; bases not matched to a gene: 17. Sequenced here: peripheral blood, sampled on day 0 of AZD1222 vaccination. This TCR was sampled from an adult in good health. This chain uses TRBV27 with TRBJ1-5, with 11 nucleotides matching TRBD1. The CDR3 sequence is CASRPASAGTGGHNQPQHF. In DNA, the CDR3 is TGTGCCAGCAGACCAGCCTCCGCCGGGACAGGGGGTCATAATCAGCCCCAGCATTTT.